This T cell receptor beta chain stems from a study of shared clonotypes between healthy human individuals. The study's findings and limits: Researchers found naive subsets generally carried larger estimated richness than memory subsets. Shared across a handful of donors were about 4.6% of the naive CD4 clonotypes.

V trimming: 2 bases; J trimming: 7 bases; junction bases outside the gene matches: 1. The CDR3 is 14 residues long. Germline lookup yields CDR1 MNHNY and CDR2 SVGAGI (reference sequence). The method was immunoSEQ multiplex PCR; TCRdb's version includes in-frame clones alone and lacks a portion of them. The table has about 2.4 million clones, more than 85% seen once. Notes on this clone: Its antigen remains unidentified.

There were no recent acute infections or vaccinations among the donors, who were healthy HIV-negative adults. Partitioning of CD4+ cells yielded a CD45RA+ naive subset and a CD45RA-negative memory subset. V is TRBV6-6 and J is TRBJ2-2; 10 nucleotides match TRBD2. Sequenced input: naive CD4+ T cells from PBMCs. Subset noted: CD45RA+ positively selected. This receptor was obtained from a man younger than 30 in good health. Some clones in this sample may be carry-over from other donors' samples. The DNA for the CDR3 is TGTGCCAGCAGTTACGGGACTAGCGTCGGGGAGCTGTTTTTT. It codes for CASSYGTSVGELFF.